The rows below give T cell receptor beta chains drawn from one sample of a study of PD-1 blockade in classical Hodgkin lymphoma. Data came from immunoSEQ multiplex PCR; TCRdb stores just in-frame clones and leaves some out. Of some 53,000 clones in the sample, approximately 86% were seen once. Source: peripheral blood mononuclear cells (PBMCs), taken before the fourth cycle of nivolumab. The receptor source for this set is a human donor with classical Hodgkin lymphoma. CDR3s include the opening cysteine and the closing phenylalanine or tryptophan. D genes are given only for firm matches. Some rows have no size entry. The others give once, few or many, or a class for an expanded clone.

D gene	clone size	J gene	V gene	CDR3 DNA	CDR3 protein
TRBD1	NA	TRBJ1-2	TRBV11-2	TGTGCCAGCAGCTCAATGGACAGGGTTGGCTACACCTTC	CASSSMDRVGYTF
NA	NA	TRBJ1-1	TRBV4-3	TGCGCCAGCAGCAGCGGTACCCGGAGAACTGAAGCTTTCTTT	CASSSGTRRTEAFF
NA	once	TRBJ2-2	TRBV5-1	TGCGCCAGCAGCGGCCCAGGGGATGGCACCGGGGAGCTGTTTTTT	CASSGPGDGTGELFF
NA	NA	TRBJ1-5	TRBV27	TGTGCCAGCAGTTTGCTAGGGGAGAAGCCCCAGCATTTT	CASSLLGEKPQHF
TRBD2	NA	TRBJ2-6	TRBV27	TGTGCCAGCAGACAGAGCGGGGCTGGGGCCAACGTCCTGACTTTC	CASRQSGAGANVLTF
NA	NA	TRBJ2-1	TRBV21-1	TGTGCCAGCAGCTCCCGCGGGGGGACCCCCGGCTACAATGAGCAGTTCTTC	CASSSRGGTPGYNEQFF
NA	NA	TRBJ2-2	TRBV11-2	TGTGCCAGCAGCTTGAGGGATTGGATCTACACCGGGGAGCTGTTTTTT	CASSLRDWIYTGELFF
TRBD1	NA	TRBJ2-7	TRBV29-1	TGCAGCGTCCGGACAGGGACCTACGAGCAGTACTTC	CSVRTGTYEQYF
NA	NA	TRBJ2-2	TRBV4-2	TGTGCCAGCAGCCGCGGGGCCCTCACTAGATCCGGGGAGCTGTTTTTT	CASSRGALTRSGELFF
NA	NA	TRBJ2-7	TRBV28	TGTGCCAGCACCATCCCTCGGCGAACCGAGCAGTACTTC	CASTIPRRTEQYF
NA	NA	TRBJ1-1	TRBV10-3	TGTGCCATCAGAGGGTCTAGTGAAGCTTTCTTT	CAIRGSSEAFF
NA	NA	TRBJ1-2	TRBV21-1	TGTGCCAGCAGCAAACCGCCGTCCGCGCGAAGCCCGGGACAGGGGACATATGGCTACACCTTC	CASSKPPSARSPGQGTYGYTF
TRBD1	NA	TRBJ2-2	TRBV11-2	TGTGCCAGCGGCGGACAGGGAACGAACACCGGGGAGCTGTTTTTT	CASGGQGTNTGELFF
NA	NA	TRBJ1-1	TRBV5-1	TGCGCCAGCAGCTTGTTGCACAGTTTAAACACTGAAGCTTTCTTT	CASSLLHSLNTEAFF
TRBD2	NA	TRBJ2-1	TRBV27	TGTGCCAGCAGACGAGCGGGAGCCTCCTACAATGAGCAGTTCTTC	CASRRAGASYNEQFF
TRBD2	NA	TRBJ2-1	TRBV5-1	TGCGCCAGCAGCGACGGGACTAGCGACTACAATGAGCAGTTCTTC	CASSDGTSDYNEQFF
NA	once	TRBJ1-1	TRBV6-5	TGTGCCAGCAGTCCGACCCCCCGGTACGGTGAAGCTTTCTTT	CASSPTPRYGEAFF
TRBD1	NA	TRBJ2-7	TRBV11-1	TGTGCCAGCAGCTCCGGGGACGGGACAGCATCCTACGAGCAGTACTTC	CASSSGDGTASYEQYF
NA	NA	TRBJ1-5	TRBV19	TGTGCCAGTAGTCCTCCAGGAAGGGATGCGCATTTT	CASSPPGRDAHF
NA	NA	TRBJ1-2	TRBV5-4	TGTGCCAGCAGCCTGGGCGGGCCCAGCCTCAATAACTATGGCTACACCTTC	CASSLGGPSLNNYGYTF
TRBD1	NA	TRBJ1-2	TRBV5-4	TGTGCCAGCAGCCCCCTCCAGGGGGGCGCCAACTATGGCTACACCTTC	CASSPLQGGANYGYTF
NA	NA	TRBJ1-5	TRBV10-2	TGCGCCAGCAGTGAGTCGAAGTTCGTTCAGCCCCAGCATTTT	CASSESKFVQPQHF
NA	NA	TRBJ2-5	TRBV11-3	TGTGCCAGCAGACTCCCGTGGCCCCGTTCCGGGAACCAAGAGACCCAGTACTTC	CASRLPWPRSGNQETQYF
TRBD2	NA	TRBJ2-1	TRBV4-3	TGCGCCAGCAGCCAAGTGGGCGGGGGATACAATGAGCAGTTCTTC	CASSQVGGGYNEQFF
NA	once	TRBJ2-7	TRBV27	TGTGCCAGCAGTTTCGTGGGGGCTTCCTACGAGCAGTACTTC	CASSFVGASYEQYF
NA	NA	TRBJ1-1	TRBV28	TGTGCCAGCAGTTTGGGGATTCCCGGCACTGAAGCTTTCTTT	CASSLGIPGTEAFF
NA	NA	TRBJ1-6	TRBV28	TGTGCCAGCAGTTTGTCTCGGAGCTCCTATAATTCACCCCTCCACTTT	CASSLSRSSYNSPLHF
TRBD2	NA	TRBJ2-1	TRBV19	TGTGCCAGTAGTATAGATCCTAGCGGGAGCAGCTCCTACAATGAGCAGTTCTTC	CASSIDPSGSSSYNEQFF
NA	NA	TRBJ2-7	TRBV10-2	TGCGCCAGCAGTTCGACAGCCTACGAGCAGTACTTC	CASSSTAYEQYF
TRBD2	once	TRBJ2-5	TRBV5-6	TGTGCCAGCACCGAAGCGGGGGGACAAGAGACCCAGTACTTC	CASTEAGGQETQYF
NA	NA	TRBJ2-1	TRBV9	TGTGCCAGCAGCGTAGGGAGCGTTGAGCAGTTCTTC	CASSVGSVEQFF
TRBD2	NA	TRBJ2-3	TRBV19	TGTGCCAGTAGTGGACTAGCGGGACCTCGGCCTGATACGCAGTATTTT	CASSGLAGPRPDTQYF
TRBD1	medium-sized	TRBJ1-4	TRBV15	TGTGCCACGACCGGGACAGGGAATGAAAAACTGTTTTTT	CATTGTGNEKLFF
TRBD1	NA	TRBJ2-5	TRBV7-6	TGTGCCAGCAGCTTAGGTCACAGGGGGCCGGGAGAGACCCAGTACTTC	CASSLGHRGPGETQYF
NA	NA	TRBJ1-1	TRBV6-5	TGTGCCAGCAGTTACAGTAGAGGTCCACGAGGGACTGAAGCTTTCTTT	CASSYSRGPRGTEAFF
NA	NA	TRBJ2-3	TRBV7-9	TGTGCCAGCAGCCGGGGGCAGGGTGCTACAGATACGCAGTATTTT	CASSRGQGATDTQYF
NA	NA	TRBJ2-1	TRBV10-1	TGCGCCAGCAGTTCCTTTCGGGGGAAACTACCGTACAATGAGCAGTTCTTC	CASSSFRGKLPYNEQFF
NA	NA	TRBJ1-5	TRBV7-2	TGTGCCAGCAGCAAAACAGGTGTTGGACCTCAGCCCCAGCATTTT	CASSKTGVGPQPQHF
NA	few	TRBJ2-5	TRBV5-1	TGCGCCAGCAGCTACGGACTGGCAGAGACCCAGTACTTC	CASSYGLAETQYF
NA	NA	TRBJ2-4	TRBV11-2	TGTGCCAGCAGCTTAGGTTGGGGGGGGGCGCAGGACATTCAGTACTTC	CASSLGWGGAQDIQYF
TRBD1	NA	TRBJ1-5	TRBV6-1	TGTGCCAGCAAAAGGACAGGGGATAGCAATCAGCCCCAGCATTTT	CASKRTGDSNQPQHF
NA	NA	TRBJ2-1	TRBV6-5	TGTGCCAGCAGATCTACGACCAGCTCCTACAATGAGCAGTTCTTC	CASRSTTSSYNEQFF
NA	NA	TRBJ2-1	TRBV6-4	TGTGCCAGCAAAAGGGCTAGCGAGTACAATGAGCAGTTCTTC	CASKRASEYNEQFF
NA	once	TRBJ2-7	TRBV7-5	TGTGCCAGAAGCTTCGACAGGACCAGCTCCTACGAGCAGTACTTC	CARSFDRTSSYEQYF
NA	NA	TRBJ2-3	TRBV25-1	TGTGCCAGCAGTCCATTAAAAGATACGCAGTATTTT	CASSPLKDTQYF
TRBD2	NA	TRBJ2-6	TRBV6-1	TGTGCCAGCTTCGCGGGAGCTGGGGCCAACGTCCTGACTTTC	CASFAGAGANVLTF
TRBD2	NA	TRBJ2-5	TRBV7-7	TGTGCCAGCAGCCCACAGTCAGCGGGATTCCAAGAGACCCAGTACTTC	CASSPQSAGFQETQYF
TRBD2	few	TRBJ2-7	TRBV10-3	TGTGCCATCATGGAGGAACTAGCGGGGGGTGACCGAGACGAGCAGTACTTC	CAIMEELAGGDRDEQYF
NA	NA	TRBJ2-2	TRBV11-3	TGTGCCAGCAGCCGTGTAGACGGGGGCAAGGCCGGGGAGCTGTTTTTT	CASSRVDGGKAGELFF